This T cell receptor beta chain was profiled in a study of T cells in Graves' hyperthyroidism and ophthalmopathy. Trimming removed 2 bases at V and 1 base at J, with 8 bases between. In germline, CDR1 is GTSNPN, CDR2 SVGIG (reference sequence). The CDR3 covers 13 residues. RNA transcripts were the template for amplifying TCR beta CDR3 regions. HTBI primers were used for first-round RT-PCR of the TCR CDR3. TCRdb reprocessed the multiplex PCR reads with MiXCR, giving one entry per CDR3 protein. This table holds hundreds of thousands of distinct CDR3 sequences, approximately 15% found once. A lack of ophthalmopathy progression within 18 months defined stable Graves' hyperthyroidism.

The TCR originated in a woman aged 18 to 35 with Graves' hyperthyroidism. This chain uses TRBV30 with TRBJ1-1; a weak D match, TRBD1 (5 bases). The sample was blood. CDR3 bases: TGTGCCTGGAGTCTGCAGGGGAACACTGAAGCTTTCTTT. Its protein product is CAWSLQGNTEAFF.